This T cell receptor beta chain was observed in a study of blood T cell repertoires in COVID-19. Study background: COVID-19 samples collected from the United States, Italy and Spain covered acute and convalescent phases.

The method was immunoSEQ multiplex PCR; TCRdb's version includes in-frame clones alone and lacks a portion of them. This sample has under 300,000 clones, with under 90% found just once. Trimming pared 4 bases from V and 1 base from J, leaving 14 bases between. There are 16 residues in the CDR3. The germline V gene has CDR1 SGHNT and CDR2 YYREEE (reference sequence). This sequence joins TRBV5-4 and TRBJ2-2, with D possibly matching TRBD2 (6 bases). Sequenced input: peripheral blood. This TCR was recovered from an older woman with active or convalescent COVID-19. As DNA, the CDR3 is TGTGCCAGCAGCATGGGACCGGAGGGGAACACCGGGGAGCTGTTTTTT. This codes for CASSMGPEGNTGELFF.